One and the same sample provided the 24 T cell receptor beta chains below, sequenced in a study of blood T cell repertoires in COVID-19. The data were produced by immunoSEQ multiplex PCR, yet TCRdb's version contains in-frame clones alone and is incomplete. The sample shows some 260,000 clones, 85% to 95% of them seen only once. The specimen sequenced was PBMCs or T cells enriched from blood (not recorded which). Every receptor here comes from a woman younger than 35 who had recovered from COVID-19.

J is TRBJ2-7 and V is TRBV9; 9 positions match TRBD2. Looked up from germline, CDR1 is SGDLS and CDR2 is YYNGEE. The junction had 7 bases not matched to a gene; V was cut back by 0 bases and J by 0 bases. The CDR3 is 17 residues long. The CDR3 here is CASSVGSPAGGSYEQYF. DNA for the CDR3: TGTGCCAGCAGCGTAGGATCCCCAGCGGGGGGCTCCTACGAGCAGTACTTC.

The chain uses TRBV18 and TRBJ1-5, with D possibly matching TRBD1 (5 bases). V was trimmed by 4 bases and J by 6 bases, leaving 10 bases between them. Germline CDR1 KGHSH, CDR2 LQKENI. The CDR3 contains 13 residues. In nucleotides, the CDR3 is TGTGCCAGCTCACGGATGGACACTCAGCCCCAGCATTTT. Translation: CASSRMDTQPQHF.

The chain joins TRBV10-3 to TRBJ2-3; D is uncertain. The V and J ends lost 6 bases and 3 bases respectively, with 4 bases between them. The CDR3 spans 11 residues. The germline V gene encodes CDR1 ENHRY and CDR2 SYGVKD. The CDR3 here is CAIRSTDTQYF. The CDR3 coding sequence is TGTGCCATCAGGAGTACAGATACGCAGTATTTT.

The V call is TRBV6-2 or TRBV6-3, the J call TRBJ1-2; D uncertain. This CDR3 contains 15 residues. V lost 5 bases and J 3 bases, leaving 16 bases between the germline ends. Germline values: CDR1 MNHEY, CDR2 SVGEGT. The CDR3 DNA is TGTGCCAGCAGTCCCCACGGGAGGGCGGACTATGGCTACACCTTC. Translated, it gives CASSPHGRADYGYTF.

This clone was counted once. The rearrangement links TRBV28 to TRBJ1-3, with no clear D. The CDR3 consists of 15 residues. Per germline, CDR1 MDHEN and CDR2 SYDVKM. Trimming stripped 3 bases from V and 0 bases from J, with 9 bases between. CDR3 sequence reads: CASSFPRFSGNTIYF. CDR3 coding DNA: TGTGCCAGCAGTTTTCCGAGGTTCTCTGGAAACACCATATATTTT.

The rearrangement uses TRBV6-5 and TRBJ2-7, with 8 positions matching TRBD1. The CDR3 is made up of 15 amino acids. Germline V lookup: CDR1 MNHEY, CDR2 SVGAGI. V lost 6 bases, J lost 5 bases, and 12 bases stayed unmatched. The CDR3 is CASRRLSDRDNEQYF. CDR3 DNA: TGTGCCAGCAGAAGACTTTCGGACAGGGATAACGAGCAGTACTTC.

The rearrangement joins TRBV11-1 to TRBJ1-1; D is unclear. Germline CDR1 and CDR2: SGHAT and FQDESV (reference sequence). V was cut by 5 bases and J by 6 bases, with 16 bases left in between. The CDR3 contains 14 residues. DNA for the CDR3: TGTGCCAGCAGCATGGGTCCAGGTTACCCTGAAGCTTTCTTT. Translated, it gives CASSMGPGYPEAFF. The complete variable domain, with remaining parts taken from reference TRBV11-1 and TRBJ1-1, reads EAEVAQSPRYKITEKSQAVAFWCDPISGHATLYWYRQILGQGPELLVQFQDESVVDDSQLPKDRFSAERLKGVDSTLKIQPAELGDSAMYLCASSMGPGYPEAFFGQGTRLTVV.

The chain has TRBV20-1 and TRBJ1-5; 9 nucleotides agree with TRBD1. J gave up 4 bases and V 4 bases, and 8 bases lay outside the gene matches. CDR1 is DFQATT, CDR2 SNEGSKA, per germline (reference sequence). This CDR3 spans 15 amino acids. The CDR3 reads CSANEMGQGNQPQHF. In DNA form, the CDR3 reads TGCAGTGCTAATGAAATGGGACAGGGTAATCAGCCCCAGCATTTT.

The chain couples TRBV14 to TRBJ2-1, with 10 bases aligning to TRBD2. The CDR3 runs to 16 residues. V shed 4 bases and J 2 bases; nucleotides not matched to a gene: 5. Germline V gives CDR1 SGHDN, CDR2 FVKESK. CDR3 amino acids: CASSPSLAGAYNEQFF. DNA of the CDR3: TGTGCCAGCAGCCCATCCCTAGCGGGGGCCTACAATGAGCAGTTCTTC.

The CDR3 DNA follows: TGTGCCAGCAGCTTAAATTTCTTAGCGGGCTCCGGGGAGCTGTTTTTT. Translated, it gives CASSLNFLAGSGELFF. This rearrangement joins TRBV7-8 to TRBJ2-2; 7 bases are a match to TRBD2. Germline V lookup: CDR1 SGHVS, CDR2 FQNEAQ. The trim removed 2 bases at V and 6 bases at J, leaving 9 bases unmatched. The CDR3 covers 16 residues.

This chain's CDR3 is CASSQDQNSNYGYTF. The CDR3 DNA reads as TGCGCCAGCAGCCAAGACCAGAATTCTAACTATGGCTACACCTTC. The rearrangement joins TRBV4-3 to TRBJ1-2; D call uncertain. The V end was cut by 0 bases, the J end by 0 bases, with 8 bases between. The CDR3 sequence is 15 residues long. The V gene's germline CDR1 is LGHNA and CDR2 YSLEER.

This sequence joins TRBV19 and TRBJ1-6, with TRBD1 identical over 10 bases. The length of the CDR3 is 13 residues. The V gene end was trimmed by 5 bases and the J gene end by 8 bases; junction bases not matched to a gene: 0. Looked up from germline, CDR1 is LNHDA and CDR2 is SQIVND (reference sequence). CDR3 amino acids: CASSGTGDSPLHF. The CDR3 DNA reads TGTGCCAGTAGTGGGACAGGGGATTCACCCCTCCACTTT.

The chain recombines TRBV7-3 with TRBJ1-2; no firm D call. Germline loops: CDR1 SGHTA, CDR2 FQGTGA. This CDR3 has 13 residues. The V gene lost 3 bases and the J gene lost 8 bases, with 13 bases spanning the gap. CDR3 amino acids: CASSFGQNGGYTF. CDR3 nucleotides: TGTGCCAGCAGCTTTGGGCAGAACGGAGGCTACACCTTC.

The CDR3 region is CASSPGLGMGTEAFF. CDR3 coding DNA: TGCGCCAGCAGCCCGGGGTTGGGTATGGGTACTGAAGCTTTCTTT. The chain combines TRBV5-1 with TRBJ1-1, with unresolved D. V lost 4 bases to trimming and J lost 5 bases, with 18 bases between them. CDR1 and CDR2 from the germline V gene are SGHRS and YFSETQ. CDR3 size: 15 residues.

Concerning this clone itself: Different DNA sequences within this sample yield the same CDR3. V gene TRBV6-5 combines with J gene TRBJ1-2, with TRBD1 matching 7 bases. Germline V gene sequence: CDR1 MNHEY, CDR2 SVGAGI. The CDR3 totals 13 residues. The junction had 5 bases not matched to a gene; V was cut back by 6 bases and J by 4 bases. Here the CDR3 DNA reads TGTGCCAGCAGCCCCCGGGACAGCTATGGCTACACCTTC. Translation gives CASSPRDSYGYTF.

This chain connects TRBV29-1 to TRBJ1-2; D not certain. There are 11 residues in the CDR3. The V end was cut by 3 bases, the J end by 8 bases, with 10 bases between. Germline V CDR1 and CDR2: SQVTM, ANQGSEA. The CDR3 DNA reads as TGCAGCGTTGAGAGTCCAATGGGCTACACCTTC. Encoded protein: CSVESPMGYTF.

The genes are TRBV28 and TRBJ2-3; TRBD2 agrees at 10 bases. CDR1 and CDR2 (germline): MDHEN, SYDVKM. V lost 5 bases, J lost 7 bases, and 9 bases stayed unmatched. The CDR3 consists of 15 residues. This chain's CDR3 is CASSPRLAGLHTQYF. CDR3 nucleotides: TGTGCCAGCAGTCCCCGACTAGCGGGCCTGCATACGCAGTATTTT.

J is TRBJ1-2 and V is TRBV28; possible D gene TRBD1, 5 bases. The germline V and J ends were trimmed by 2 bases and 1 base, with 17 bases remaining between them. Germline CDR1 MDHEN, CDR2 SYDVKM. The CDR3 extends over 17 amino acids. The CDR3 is CASSLMTAEGINYGYTF. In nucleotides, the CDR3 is TGTGCCAGCAGTTTAATGACGGCGGAGGGGATTAACTATGGCTACACCTTC.

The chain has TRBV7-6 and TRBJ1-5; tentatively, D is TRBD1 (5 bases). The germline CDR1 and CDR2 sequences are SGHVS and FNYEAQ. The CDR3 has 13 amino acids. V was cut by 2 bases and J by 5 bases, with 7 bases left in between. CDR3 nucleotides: TGTGCCAGCAGCTTAAGCAGGGATCAGCCCCAGCATTTT. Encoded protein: CASSLSRDQPQHF.

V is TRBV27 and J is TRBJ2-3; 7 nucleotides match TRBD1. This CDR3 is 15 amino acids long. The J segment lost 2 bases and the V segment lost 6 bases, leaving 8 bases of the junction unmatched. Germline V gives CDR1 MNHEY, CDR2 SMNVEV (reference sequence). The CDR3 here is CASSKGDSYTDTQYF. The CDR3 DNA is TGTGCCAGCAGCAAAGGGGACAGTTACACAGATACGCAGTATTTT.

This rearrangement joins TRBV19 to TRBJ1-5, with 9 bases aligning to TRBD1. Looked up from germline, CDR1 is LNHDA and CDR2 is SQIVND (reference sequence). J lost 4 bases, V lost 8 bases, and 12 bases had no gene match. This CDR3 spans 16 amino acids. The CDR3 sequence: CASDYLYRGPNQPQHF. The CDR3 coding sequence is TGTGCCAGTGATTACCTTTACAGGGGGCCGAATCAGCCCCAGCATTTT.

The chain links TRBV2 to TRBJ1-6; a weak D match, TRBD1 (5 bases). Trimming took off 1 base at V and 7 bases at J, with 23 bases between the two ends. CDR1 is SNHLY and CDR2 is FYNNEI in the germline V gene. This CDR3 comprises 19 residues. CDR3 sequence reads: CASSEGQREARARNSPLHF. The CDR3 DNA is TGTGCCAGCAGTGAAGGACAGCGGGAAGCCCGTGCGAGAAATTCACCCCTCCACTTT.

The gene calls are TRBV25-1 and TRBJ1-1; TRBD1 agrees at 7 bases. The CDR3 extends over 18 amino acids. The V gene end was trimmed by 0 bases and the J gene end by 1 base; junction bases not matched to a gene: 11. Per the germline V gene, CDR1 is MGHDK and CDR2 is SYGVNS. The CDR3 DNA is TGTGCCAGCAGTGAATATAAGACAGGGACTTCGGGGAACACTGAAGCTTTCTTT. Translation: CASSEYKTGTSGNTEAFF.

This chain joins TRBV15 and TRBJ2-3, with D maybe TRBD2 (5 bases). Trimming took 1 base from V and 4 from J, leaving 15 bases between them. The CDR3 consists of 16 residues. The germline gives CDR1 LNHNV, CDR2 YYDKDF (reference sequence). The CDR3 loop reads CATSRGPGKDADTQYF. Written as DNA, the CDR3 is TGTGCCACCAGCAGAGGCCCGGGAAAGGATGCAGATACGCAGTATTTT. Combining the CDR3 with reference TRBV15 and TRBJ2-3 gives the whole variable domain DAMVIQNPRYQVTQFGKPVTLSCSQTLNHNVMYWYQQKSSQAPKLLFHYYDKDFNNEADTPDNFQSRRPNTSFCFLDIRSPGLGDTAMYLCATSRGPGKDADTQYFGPGTRLTVL.